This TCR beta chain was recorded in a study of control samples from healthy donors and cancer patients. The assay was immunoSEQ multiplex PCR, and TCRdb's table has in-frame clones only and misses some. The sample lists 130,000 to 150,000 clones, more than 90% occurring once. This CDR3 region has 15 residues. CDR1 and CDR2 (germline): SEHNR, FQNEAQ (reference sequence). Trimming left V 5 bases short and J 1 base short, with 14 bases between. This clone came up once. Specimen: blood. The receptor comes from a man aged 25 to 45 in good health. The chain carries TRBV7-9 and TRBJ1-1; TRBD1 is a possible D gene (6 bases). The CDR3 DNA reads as TGTGCCAGCAGCATACCCTTGGGACAGAACACTGAAGCTTTCTTT. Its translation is CASSIPLGQNTEAFF.